This T cell receptor (beta chain) was recovered during a study of blood T cell repertoires in COVID-19. Study-level background: PBMCs, B-cell-depleted T cells, or T cells provided the cDNA or gDNA that made up the material.

CDR1 MNHEY and CDR2 SVGEGT come from the germline V gene. The ends were cut back, 1 base at V and 3 bases at J, with 11 bases in the middle. The CDR3 totals 15 residues. Profiled with immunoSEQ multiplex PCR; TCRdb holds only in-frame clones, not every one. Of approximately 330,000 clones in the sample, 87% were seen once. For this clone: This sample also contains other DNA sequences that code for the same CDR3.

V usage is TRBV6-2 or TRBV6-3 and J usage is TRBJ2-3, with D tentatively TRBD2 (6 bases). The sample comprised peripheral blood. The sequence came from a man aged 25 to 40 with COVID-19, enrolled during active disease. The CDR3 protein is CASSYWQGGTDTQYF. DNA for the CDR3: TGTGCCAGCAGTTACTGGCAGGGAGGAACAGATACGCAGTATTTT.